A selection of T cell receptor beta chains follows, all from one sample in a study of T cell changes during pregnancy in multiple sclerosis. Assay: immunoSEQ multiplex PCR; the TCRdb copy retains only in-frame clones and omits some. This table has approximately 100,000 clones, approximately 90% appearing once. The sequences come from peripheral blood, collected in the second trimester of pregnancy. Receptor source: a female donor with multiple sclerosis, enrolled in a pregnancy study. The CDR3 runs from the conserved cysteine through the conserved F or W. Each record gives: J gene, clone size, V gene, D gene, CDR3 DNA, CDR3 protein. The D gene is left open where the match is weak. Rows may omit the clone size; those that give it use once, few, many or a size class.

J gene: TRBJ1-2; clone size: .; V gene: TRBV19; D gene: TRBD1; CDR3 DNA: TGTGCCAGTAGTATGGGACAGCCCTATGGCTACACCTTC; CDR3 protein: CASSMGQPYGYTF
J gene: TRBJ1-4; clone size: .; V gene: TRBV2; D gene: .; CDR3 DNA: TGTGCCAGCAGTTTTGGACAGTCTAATGAAAAACTGTTTTTT; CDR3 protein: CASSFGQSNEKLFF
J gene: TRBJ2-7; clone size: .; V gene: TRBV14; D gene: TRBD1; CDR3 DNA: TGTGCCAGCAGCCAAGTTACGACAGGGCCCTACGAGCAGTACTTC; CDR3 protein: CASSQVTTGPYEQYF
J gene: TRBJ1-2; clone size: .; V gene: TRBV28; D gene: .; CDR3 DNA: TGTGCCAGCAGTCTGGGGGCCCGCGGGGGAACTGGCTACACCTTC; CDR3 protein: CASSLGARGGTGYTF
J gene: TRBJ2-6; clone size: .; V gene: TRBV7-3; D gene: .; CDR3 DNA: TGTGCCAGCAGCTTTCAACCTTCTTGGGCCCCTGGGGCCAACGTCCTGACTTTC; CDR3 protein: CASSFQPSWAPGANVLTF
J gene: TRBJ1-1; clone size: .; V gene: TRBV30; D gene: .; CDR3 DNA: TGTGCCGCCCACCCGGGACATATGAACACTGAAGCTTTCTTT; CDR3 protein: CAAHPGHMNTEAFF
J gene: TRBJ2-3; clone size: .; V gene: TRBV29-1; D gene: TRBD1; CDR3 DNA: TGCAGCACAGAAACAGGGGTGGGGACAGATACGCAGTATTTT; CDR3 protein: CSTETGVGTDTQYF
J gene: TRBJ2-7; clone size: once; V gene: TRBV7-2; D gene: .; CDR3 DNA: TGTGCCAGCAGCATCCCTTCCTACGAGCAGTACTTC; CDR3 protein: CASSIPSYEQYF
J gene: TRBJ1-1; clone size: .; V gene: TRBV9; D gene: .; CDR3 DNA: TGTGCCAGCAGCCCCGCGGGTGACAGGGAAGCTTTCTTT; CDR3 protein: CASSPAGDREAFF
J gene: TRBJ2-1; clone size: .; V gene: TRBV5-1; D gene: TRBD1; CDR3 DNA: TGCGCCAGTGGGGGGACAGGGGGCTACAATGAGCAGTTCTTC; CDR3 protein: CASGGTGGYNEQFF
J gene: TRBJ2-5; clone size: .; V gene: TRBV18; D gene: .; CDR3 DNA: TGTGCCAGCTCACCACCGGGGGGGCCTGAGACCCAGTACTTC; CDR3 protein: CASSPPGGPETQYF
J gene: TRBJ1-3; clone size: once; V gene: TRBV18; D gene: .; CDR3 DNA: TGTGCCAGCTCACTCCCACAGGGTCCTGGAAACACCATATATTTT; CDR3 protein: CASSLPQGPGNTIYF
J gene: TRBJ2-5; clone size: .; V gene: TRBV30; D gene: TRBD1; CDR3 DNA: TGTGCCTGGAGTGTCGGGGTCAGGGGGCAGAGAGAGACCCAGTACTTC; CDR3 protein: CAWSVGVRGQRETQYF
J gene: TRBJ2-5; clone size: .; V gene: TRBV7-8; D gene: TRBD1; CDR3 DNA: TGTGCCAGCAGCCGGGACAGCCAAGAGACCCAGTACTTC; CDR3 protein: CASSRDSQETQYF
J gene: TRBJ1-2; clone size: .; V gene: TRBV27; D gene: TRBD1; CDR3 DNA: TGTGCCAGTGGGACAGGGAGGCACTATGGCTACACCTTC; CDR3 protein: CASGTGRHYGYTF
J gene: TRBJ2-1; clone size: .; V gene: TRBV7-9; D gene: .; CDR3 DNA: TGTGCCAGCAGCCCTGGCCAGTACAATGAGCAGTTCTTC; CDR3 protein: CASSPGQYNEQFF
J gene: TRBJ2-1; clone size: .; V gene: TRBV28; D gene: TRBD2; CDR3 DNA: TGTGCCACCAGATTAGCGGGGGCGTACAATGAGCAGTTCTTC; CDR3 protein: CATRLAGAYNEQFF
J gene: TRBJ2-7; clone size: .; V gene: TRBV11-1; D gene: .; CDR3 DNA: TGTGCCAGCAGCCACCCACGAGGCTACGAGCAGTACTTC; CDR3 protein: CASSHPRGYEQYF
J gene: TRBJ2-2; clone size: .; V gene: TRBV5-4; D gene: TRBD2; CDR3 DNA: TGTGCCAGCAGCTTGCAAGCGGGAGGGTCCGGGAACACCGGGGAGCTGTTTTTT; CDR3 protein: CASSLQAGGSGNTGELFF
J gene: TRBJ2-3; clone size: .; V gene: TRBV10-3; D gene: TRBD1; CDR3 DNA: TGTGCCATCCGAGTCTTAGGACAGGGGACAGATACGCAGTATTTT; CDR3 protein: CAIRVLGQGTDTQYF
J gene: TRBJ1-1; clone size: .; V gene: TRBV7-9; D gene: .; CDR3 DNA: TGTGCCAGCATCCAGGAGGGGCAGAGGAACACTGAAGCTTTCTTT; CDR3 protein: CASIQEGQRNTEAFF
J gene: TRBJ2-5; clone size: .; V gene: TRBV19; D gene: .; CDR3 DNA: TGTGCCAGTAGTGCCCCGGACCAAGAGACCCAGTACTTC; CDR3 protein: CASSAPDQETQYF
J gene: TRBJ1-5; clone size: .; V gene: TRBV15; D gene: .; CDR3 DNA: TGTGCCACCAGCCGAGGAGACGGGGGAAATCAGCCCCAGCATTTT; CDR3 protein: CATSRGDGGNQPQHF
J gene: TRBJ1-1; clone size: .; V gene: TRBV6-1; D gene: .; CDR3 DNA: TGTGCCAGCAGTGTCGTGGAGGAGACTGAAGCTTTCTTT; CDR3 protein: CASSVVEETEAFF
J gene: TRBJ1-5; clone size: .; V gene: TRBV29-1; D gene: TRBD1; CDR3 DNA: TGCAGCGTTAGTCAGGGGGTGAGCAATCAGCCCCAGCATTTT; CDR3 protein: CSVSQGVSNQPQHF
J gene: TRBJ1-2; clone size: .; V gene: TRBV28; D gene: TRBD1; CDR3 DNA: TGTGCCAGCAGCCTCGGGACAGGGTTGGGCTACACCTTC; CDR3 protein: CASSLGTGLGYTF
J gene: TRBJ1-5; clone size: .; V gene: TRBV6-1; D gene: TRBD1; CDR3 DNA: TGTGCCAGCAGCCTCGGACAGGACAATCAGCCCCAGCATTTT; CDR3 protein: CASSLGQDNQPQHF
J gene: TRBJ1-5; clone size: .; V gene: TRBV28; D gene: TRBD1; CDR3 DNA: TGTGCCAGCAGTTTAGAGTTGGGCCGGACAGGGGCCAATCAGCCCCAGCATTTT; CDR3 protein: CASSLELGRTGANQPQHF
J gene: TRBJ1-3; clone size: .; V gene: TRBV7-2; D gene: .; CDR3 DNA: TGTGCCAGCAGCTTAGAAGGGGGTTTAAACACCATATATTTT; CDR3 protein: CASSLEGGLNTIYF
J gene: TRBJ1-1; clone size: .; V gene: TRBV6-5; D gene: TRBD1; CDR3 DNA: TGTGCCAGCAGGAGGGGGCGGACTGAAGCTTTCTTT; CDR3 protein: CASRRGRTEAFF
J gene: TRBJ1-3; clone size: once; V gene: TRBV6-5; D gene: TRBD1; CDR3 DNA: TGTGCCAGCAGCACAGGGGCAGGAAACACCATATATTTT; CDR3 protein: CASSTGAGNTIYF
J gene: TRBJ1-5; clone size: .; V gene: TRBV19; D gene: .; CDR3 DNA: TGTGCCAGTAGTATAGGTCACAATCAGCCCCAGCATTTT; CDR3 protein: CASSIGHNQPQHF
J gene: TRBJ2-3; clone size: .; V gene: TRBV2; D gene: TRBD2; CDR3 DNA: TGTGCCAGCAGTGGGCCCGGACTAGCGGGGGGCCTTAGCACAGATACGCAGTATTTT; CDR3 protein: CASSGPGLAGGLSTDTQYF
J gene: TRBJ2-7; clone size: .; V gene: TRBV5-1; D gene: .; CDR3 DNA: TGCGCCAGCAGCGCCGGCTACGAGCAGTACTTC; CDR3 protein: CASSAGYEQYF
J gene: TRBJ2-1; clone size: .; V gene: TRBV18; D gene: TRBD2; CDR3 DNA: TGTGCCAGCTCACCTATAGCGGGGGGGCAGAGTGAGCAGTTCTTC; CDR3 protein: CASSPIAGGQSEQFF
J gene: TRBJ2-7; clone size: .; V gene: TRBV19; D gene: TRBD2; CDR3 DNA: TGTGCCAGTAGTAGATACCCCGGGACTAGCGGGACCGAGCAGTACTTC; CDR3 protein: CASSRYPGTSGTEQYF
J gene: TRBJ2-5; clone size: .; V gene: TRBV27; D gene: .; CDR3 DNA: TGTGCCAGCAGTTTAGTCGCGGCAGTCCAAGAGACCCAGTACTTC; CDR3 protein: CASSLVAAVQETQYF
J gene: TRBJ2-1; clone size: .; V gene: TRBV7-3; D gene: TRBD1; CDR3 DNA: TGTGCCAGCAGCTCCCCCGACAGGGGGGAAAATGAGCAGTTCTTC; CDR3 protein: CASSSPDRGENEQFF
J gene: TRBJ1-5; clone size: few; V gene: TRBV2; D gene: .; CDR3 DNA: TGTGCCAGCAGTGAAGCGACAGGCAATCAGCCCCAGCATTTT; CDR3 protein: CASSEATGNQPQHF
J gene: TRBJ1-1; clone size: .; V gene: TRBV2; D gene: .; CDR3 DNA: TGTGCCAGCAGTGAAGCATCTGTGGGGGGCACTGAAGCTTTCTTT; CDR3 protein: CASSEASVGGTEAFF
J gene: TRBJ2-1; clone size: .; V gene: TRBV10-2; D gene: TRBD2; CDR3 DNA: TGCGCCAGCAGGCCTGGGGTAGCGGGATCTAATGAGCAGTTCTTC; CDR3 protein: CASRPGVAGSNEQFF